This entry lists 5 T cell receptor beta chains sequenced from one sample in a study of blood T cells in healthy people across ages. For the second PCR, which ran for roughly 7 to 11 cycles, a sample-barcoded 5' primer and a J-beta primer mix were used. TCRdb re-analysed the 5' RACE reads in MiXCR, keeping a single row per CDR3 protein. The sample yields 700,000 to 850,000 distinct CDR3 sequences, roughly 53% seen once. Specimen: blood. These receptors all stem from a man older than 75 in good health.

In regard to this clonotype: This could be a read error, since a much larger clone is one nucleotide away. The CDR3 nucleotides read TGTGCCAGCAGCCAATGGAGCTCCTACGAGCAGTACTTC. Residues: CASSQWSSYEQYF. This chain connects TRBV3-1 to TRBJ2-7; D gene ambiguous. Germline V gives CDR1 LGHDT, CDR2 YNNKEL (reference sequence). V lost 2 bases to trimming and J lost 0 bases, with 5 bases between them. CDR3 length: 13 amino acids.

The rearrangement uses TRBV2 and TRBJ1-1; 7 positions agree with TRBD1. The length of the CDR3 is 15 residues. Germline loops: CDR1 SNHLY, CDR2 FYNNEI. J lost 0 bases, V lost 4 bases, and 5 bases had no gene match. As DNA, the CDR3 is TGTGCCAGCAGTGTGGACAGGAGACTGAACACTGAAGCTTTCTTT. Translation gives CASSVDRRLNTEAFF.

V and J are TRBV6-5 and TRBJ1-2; TRBD1 agrees at 11 bases. J lost 4 bases, V lost 10 bases, and 8 bases had no gene match. Germline values: CDR1 MNHEY, CDR2 SVGAGI. The CDR3 sequence is 14 residues long. CDR3 residues: CATRQGQGVYGYTF. CDR3 nucleotide sequence: TGTGCCACCCGGCAGGGACAGGGGGTCTATGGCTACACCTTC.

The chain uses TRBV10-3 and TRBJ2-1; no clear D gene. Trimming left V 11 bases short and J 2 bases short, with 13 bases between. The V gene's germline CDR1 is ENHRY and CDR2 SYGVKD. The CDR3 has 13 residues. CDR3 coding DNA: TGTGCCCATGCGGCCCCCGCCTACAATGAGCAGTTCTTC. Protein product: CAHAAPAYNEQFF.

For the CDR3, the DNA is TGTGCCAGCAGCTTCCTTCCGAAAAGGGGGGGCGCCGCCTACGAGCAGTACTTC. Residues: CASSFLPKRGGAAYEQYF. The gene calls are TRBV11-2 and TRBJ2-7, with a tentative D call TRBD2 (7 bases). The length of the CDR3 is 18 residues. V shed 3 bases and J shed 2 bases, with 23 bases lying between them. The germline CDR1 and CDR2 sequences are SGHAT and FQNNGV. The variable domain in full, completed from reference TRBV11-2 and TRBJ2-7, reads EAGVAQSPRYKIIEKRQSVAFWCNPISGHATLYWYQQILGQGPKLLIQFQNNGVVDDSQLPKDRFSAERLKGVDSTLKIQPAKLEDSAVYLCASSFLPKRGGAAYEQYFGPGTRLTVT.